This T cell receptor beta chain is drawn from a study of blood T cell repertoires in COVID-19. Across the whole study: Collection of acute and convalescent COVID-19 samples took place in the United States, Italy and Spain. PBMCs, B-cell-depleted T cells, or T cells provided the cDNA or gDNA that made up the material.

Seattle patients were enrolled during active infection and followed longitudinally. In the original analysis: For nucleated cells, counts were estimated from reference gene primer amplification. Sequencing used immunoSEQ multiplex PCR; TCRdb keeps in-frame clones, though not all of them. That table is the source of V, J and clone size, and D and trimming were worked out from the DNA. The repertoire includes under 250,000 clones, around 83% of them detected once, and less than 6% sits in the top ten. J gave up 7 bases and V 0 bases, and 4 bases lay outside the gene matches. The CDR3 consists of 14 residues. Germline V gene data show CDR1 as SGHRS and CDR2 as YFSETQ. As concerns this clone: Other DNA sequences in the sample encode the same CDR3.

This TCR derives from a woman in her 70s with COVID-19, enrolled during active disease. This sequence joins TRBV5-1 and TRBJ2-4; 7 nucleotides agree with TRBD1. Sequencing input: peripheral blood. This chain's CDR3 is CASSLGQGENIQYF. CDR3 nucleotides: TGCGCCAGCAGCTTGGGTCAGGGGGAGAACATTCAGTACTTC.